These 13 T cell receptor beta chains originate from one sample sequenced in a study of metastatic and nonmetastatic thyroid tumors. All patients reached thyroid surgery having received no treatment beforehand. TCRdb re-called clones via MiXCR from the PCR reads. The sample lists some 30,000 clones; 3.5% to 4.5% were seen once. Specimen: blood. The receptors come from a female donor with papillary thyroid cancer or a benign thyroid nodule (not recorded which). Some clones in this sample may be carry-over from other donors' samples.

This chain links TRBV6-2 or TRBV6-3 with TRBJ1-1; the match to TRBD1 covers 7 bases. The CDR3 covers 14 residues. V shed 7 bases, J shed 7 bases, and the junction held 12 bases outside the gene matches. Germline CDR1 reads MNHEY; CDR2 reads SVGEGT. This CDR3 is CASITSQGGNEAFF. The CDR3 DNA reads TGTGCCAGCATTACTTCCCAGGGGGGCAATGAAGCTTTCTTT.

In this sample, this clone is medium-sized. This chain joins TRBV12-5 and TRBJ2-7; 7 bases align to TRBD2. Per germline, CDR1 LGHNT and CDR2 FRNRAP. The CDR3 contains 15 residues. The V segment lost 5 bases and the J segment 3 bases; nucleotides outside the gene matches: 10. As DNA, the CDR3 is TGTGCTAGTGGTACGCCTGGACTAGGGGACTACGAGCAGTACTTC. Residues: CASGTPGLGDYEQYF.

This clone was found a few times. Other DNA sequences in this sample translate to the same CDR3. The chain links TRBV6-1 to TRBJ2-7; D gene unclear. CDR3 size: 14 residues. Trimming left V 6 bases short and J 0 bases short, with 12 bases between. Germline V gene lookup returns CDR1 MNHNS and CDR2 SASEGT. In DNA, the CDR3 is TGTGCCAGCAGCGATCGCGGAAGCTCCTACGAGCAGTACTTC. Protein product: CASSDRGSSYEQYF.

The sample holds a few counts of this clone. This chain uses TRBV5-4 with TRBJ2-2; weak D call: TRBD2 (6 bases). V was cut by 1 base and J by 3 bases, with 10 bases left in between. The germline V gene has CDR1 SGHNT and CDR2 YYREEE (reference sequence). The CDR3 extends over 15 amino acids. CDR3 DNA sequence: TGTGCCAGCAGCTTGCGGGGGTTGTACACCGGGGAGCTGTTTTTT. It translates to CASSLRGLYTGELFF.

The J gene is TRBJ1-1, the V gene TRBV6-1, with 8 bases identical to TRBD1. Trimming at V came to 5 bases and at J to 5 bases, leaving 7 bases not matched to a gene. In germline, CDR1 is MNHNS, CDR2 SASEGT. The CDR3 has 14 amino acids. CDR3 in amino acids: CASSLGQGRTEAFF. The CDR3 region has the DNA TGTGCCAGCAGTCTCGGACAGGGAAGGACTGAAGCTTTCTTT.

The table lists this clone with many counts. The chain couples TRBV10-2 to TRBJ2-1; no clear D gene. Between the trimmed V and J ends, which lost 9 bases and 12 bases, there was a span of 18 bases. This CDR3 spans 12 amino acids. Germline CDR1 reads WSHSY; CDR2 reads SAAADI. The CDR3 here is CASKGPVFGQFF. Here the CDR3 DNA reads TGCGCCAGTAAAGGACCTGTATTTGGGCAGTTCTTC.

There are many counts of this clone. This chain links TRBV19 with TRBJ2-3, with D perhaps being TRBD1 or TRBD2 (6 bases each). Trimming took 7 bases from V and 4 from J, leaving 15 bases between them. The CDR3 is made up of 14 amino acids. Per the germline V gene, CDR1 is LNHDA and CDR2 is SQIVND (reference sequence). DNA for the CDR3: TGTGCCAGTAAACGGGAGCCAGGGGCAGATACGCAGTATTTT. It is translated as CASKREPGADTQYF. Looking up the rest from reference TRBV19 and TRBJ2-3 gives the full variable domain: DGGITQSPKYLFRKEGQNVTLSCEQNLNHDAMYWYRQDPGQGLRLIYYSQIVNDFQKGDIAEGYSVSREKKESFPLTVTSAQKNPTAFYLCASKREPGADTQYFGPGTRLTVL.

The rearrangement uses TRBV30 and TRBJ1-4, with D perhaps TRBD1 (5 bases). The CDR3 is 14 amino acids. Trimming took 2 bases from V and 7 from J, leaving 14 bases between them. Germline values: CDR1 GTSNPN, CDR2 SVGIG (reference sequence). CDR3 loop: CAWSPGLEFEKLFF. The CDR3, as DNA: TGTGCCTGGAGTCCAGGGTTGGAGTTTGAAAAACTGTTTTTT.

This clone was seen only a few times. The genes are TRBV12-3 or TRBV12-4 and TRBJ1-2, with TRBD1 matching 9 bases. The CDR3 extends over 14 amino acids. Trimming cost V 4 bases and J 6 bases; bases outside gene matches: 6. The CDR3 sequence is CASSSQGAVNGYTF. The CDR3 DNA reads TGTGCCAGCAGTTCACAGGGGGCCGTGAATGGCTACACCTTC.

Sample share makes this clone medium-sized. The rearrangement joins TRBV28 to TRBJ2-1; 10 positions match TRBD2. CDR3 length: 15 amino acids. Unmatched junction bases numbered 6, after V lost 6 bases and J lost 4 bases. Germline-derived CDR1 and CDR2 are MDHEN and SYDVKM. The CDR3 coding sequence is TGTGCCAGCAGCCCCGGACTAGCGGCATACAATGAGCAGTTCTTC. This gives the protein CASSPGLAAYNEQFF.

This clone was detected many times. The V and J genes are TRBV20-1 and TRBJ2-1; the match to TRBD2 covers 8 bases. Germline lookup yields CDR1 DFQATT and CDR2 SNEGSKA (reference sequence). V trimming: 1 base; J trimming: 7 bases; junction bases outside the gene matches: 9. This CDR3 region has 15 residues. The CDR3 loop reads CSARVSGVLRNEQFF. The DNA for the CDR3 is TGCAGTGCTAGAGTTAGCGGGGTCTTACGGAATGAGCAGTTCTTC.

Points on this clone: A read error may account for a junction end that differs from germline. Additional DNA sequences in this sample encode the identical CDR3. CDR3 DNA sequence: TGTGCCAGCAGATTCCGGGGGGTCTACGAACAGGACTTC. The encoded protein is CASRFRGVYEQDF. V gene TRBV28 combines with J gene TRBJ2-7; 7 nucleotides align to TRBD2. CDR1 MDHEN and CDR2 SYDVKM come from the germline V gene. There are 13 residues in the CDR3.

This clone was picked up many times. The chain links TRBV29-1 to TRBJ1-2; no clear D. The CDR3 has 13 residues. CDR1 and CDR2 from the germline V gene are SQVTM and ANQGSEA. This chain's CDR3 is CIIKGFRTNGYTF. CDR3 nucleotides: TGCATCATTAAGGGATTTCGGACTAATGGCTACACCTTC.